The subject of this entry is one T cell receptor (beta chain). No antigen is known for it. This specimen belongs to a study of a mutant IDH1 vaccine in newly diagnosed glioma. CDR3 length: 15 residues. CDR1 and CDR2 (germline): SGHKS, YYEKEE (reference sequence). Trimming removed 0 bases at V and 4 bases at J, with 10 bases between. Measured with immunoSEQ multiplex PCR; TCRdb has only the in-frame clones, and not every one. Of tens of thousands of clones listed, approximately 85% are singletons. Stated time point: week 23, last vaccination. Vaccination comprised doses that each held 300 ug of mutant IDH1 20-mer peptide, plus topical imiquimod.

Sequences were derived from PBMCs, sampled from a glioma patient whose treatment included an IDH1 peptide vaccine. The TCR sequence derives from a woman aged 45-60 years with glioma. The V call is TRBV5-5, the J call TRBJ1-4; the D gene is possibly TRBD1 (5 bases). The CDR3 loop is CASSLGGAGNEKLFF. The CDR3 region has the DNA TGTGCCAGCAGCTTGGGAGGGGCCGGTAATGAAAAACTGTTTTTT.